Shown below are 20 T cell receptor beta chains from a single sample sequenced in a study of blood T cell repertoires in COVID-19. Profiled with immunoSEQ multiplex PCR; TCRdb holds only in-frame clones, not every one. The sample consists of nearly 200,000 clones, more than 70% of them appearing once. Input material: peripheral blood. Receptors originate from a woman aged 40-49 years who had recovered from COVID-19.

The V gene is TRBV19, the J gene TRBJ2-7; TRBD2 aligns across 12 bases. The CDR3 length is 14 residues. V was clipped by 6 bases and J by 3 bases; unmatched bases: 3. Germline V CDR1 and CDR2: LNHDA, SQIVND (reference sequence). CDR3 sequence: CASRETSGGYEQYF. Here the CDR3 DNA reads TGTGCCAGTAGGGAGACTAGCGGGGGCTACGAGCAGTACTTC.

The genes are TRBV27 and TRBJ2-3; D possibly corresponds to TRBD2 (6 bases). The CDR3 is 16 amino acids. Trimming cost V 2 bases and J 2 bases, with 14 bases left between them. The germline CDR1 and CDR2 sequences are MNHEY and SMNVEV (reference sequence). CDR3 loop: CASSLGVGLNTDTQYF. Here the CDR3 DNA reads TGTGCCAGCAGTTTAGGGGTGGGACTCAACACAGATACGCAGTATTTT.

The V gene is TRBV7-9, the J gene TRBJ2-1, with D tentatively TRBD1 (5 bases). The V gene's germline CDR1 is SEHNR and CDR2 FQNEAQ (reference sequence). The CDR3 has 15 residues. The V end was cut by 5 bases, the J end by 6 bases, with 17 bases between. CDR3 sequence reads: CASSPRLSTVNEQFF. The CDR3 DNA reads TGTGCCAGCAGCCCCCGCCTATCGACAGTCAATGAGCAGTTCTTC.

The chain combines TRBV5-1 with TRBJ2-1, with 12 positions matching TRBD2. CDR1 and CDR2 from the germline V gene are SGHRS and YFSETQ. Losses at the gene ends were 1 base for V and 2 bases for J; bases not matched to a gene: 1. CDR3 size: 16 residues. The DNA of the CDR3 is TGCGCCAGCAGCTTGCTAGCGGGAGGGGCCTACAATGAGCAGTTCTTC. This gives the protein CASSLLAGGAYNEQFF.

The V call is TRBV6-7, the J call TRBJ1-2; D gene unclear. TRBV6-7 is noted as an ORF with a role that remains uncertain. V lost 0 bases and J 6 bases, leaving 14 bases between the germline ends. This CDR3 has 15 residues. The CDR3 sequence is CASSYSRVPMDGYTF. For the CDR3, the DNA is TGTGCCAGCAGTTACTCGCGGGTGCCTATGGATGGCTACACCTTC.

Only one count was recorded for this clone. J is TRBJ2-1 and V is TRBV30; no firm D call. V lost 5 bases and J 6 bases, leaving 14 bases between the germline ends. CDR1 GTSNPN and CDR2 SVGIG come from the germline V gene (reference sequence). The CDR3 runs 13 residues. The CDR3 DNA reads TGTGCCTGGTCGCTAGTAGTCCTCAATGAGCAGTTCTTC. It yields the protein CAWSLVVLNEQFF.

V usage is TRBV5-6 and J usage is TRBJ1-5, with D tentatively TRBD1 (6 bases). Germline values: CDR1 SGHDT, CDR2 YYEEEE. The CDR3 loop spans 16 amino acids. V lost 0 bases and J lost 0, with 10 bases in between. The CDR3 loop is CASSLAGQPSNQPQHF. CDR3 DNA: TGTGCCAGCAGCTTGGCGGGACAACCTAGCAATCAGCCCCAGCATTTT.

The chain links TRBV28 to TRBJ2-7; 7 bases agree with TRBD1. Germline CDR1 is MDHEN and CDR2 is SYDVKM. V lost 4 bases and J lost 1; bases outside the gene matches: 4. This CDR3 has 14 amino acids. CDR3 sequence (DNA): TGTGCCAGCAGTTATGGGACAGAGTCCTACGAGCAGTACTTC. It is translated as CASSYGTESYEQYF.

In its sample, this clone was seen once. The chain combines TRBV11-2 with TRBJ2-5; 12 bases agree with TRBD1. Losses at the gene ends were 5 bases for V and 3 bases for J; bases not matched to a gene: 7. The CDR3 runs to 16 residues. Germline V gene lookup returns CDR1 SGHAT and CDR2 FQNNGV. The CDR3 bases are TGTGCCAGCAGCCCGGGACAGGGGGCGGGGAAAGAGACCCAGTACTTC. Its protein is CASSPGQGAGKETQYF.

The V gene is TRBV28, the J gene TRBJ1-1; D ambiguous. This CDR3 region has 12 residues. The V end lost 7 bases, the J end lost 7 bases, and 13 bases lay between the germline ends. Per germline, CDR1 MDHEN and CDR2 SYDVKM. CDR3 nucleotide sequence: TGTGCCAGCATGAGGGTCTACAGTGAAGCTTTCTTT. It codes for CASMRVYSEAFF.

This clone showed up just a few times. In DNA form, the CDR3 reads TGCGCCAGCAGCCCCGCGACAGGGGTGGATGAAAAACTGTTTTTT. Translation: CASSPATGVDEKLFF. V and J are TRBV5-1 and TRBJ1-4; TRBD1 aligns across 8 bases. Trimming at V came to 4 bases and at J to 6 bases, leaving 8 bases not matched to a gene. This CDR3 has 15 amino acids. Per germline, CDR1 SGHRS and CDR2 YFSETQ.

This clone was observed a few times. This rearrangement joins TRBV30 to TRBJ2-2; possible D gene TRBD2, 5 bases. The germline V and J ends were trimmed by 3 bases and 5 bases, with 13 bases remaining between them. The CDR3 runs to 14 residues. In germline, CDR1 is GTSNPN, CDR2 SVGIG (reference sequence). CDR3: CAWRTSGNTGELFF. DNA of the CDR3: TGTGCCTGGAGGACCTCGGGGAATACCGGGGAGCTGTTTTTT.

This sequence joins TRBV5-1 and TRBJ2-6; maybe TRBD1 (6 bases). Germline values: CDR1 SGHRS, CDR2 YFSETQ. V was trimmed by 4 bases and J by 0 bases, leaving 8 bases between them. CDR3 length: 15 amino acids. CDR3 loop: CASSMDSSGANVLTF. As DNA, the CDR3 is TGCGCCAGCAGCATGGACAGCTCTGGGGCCAACGTCCTGACTTTC.

The chain carries TRBV7-2 and TRBJ2-5; D is unclear. V was cut by 5 bases and J by 7 bases, with 17 bases left in between. The germline V gene has CDR1 SGHTA and CDR2 FQGNSA. CDR3 length: 14 residues. The CDR3 protein is CASSTVRLYSTQYF. CDR3 nucleotides: TGTGCCAGCAGCACGGTACGCCTCTATTCGACCCAGTACTTC. Full variable domain (outside the CDR3, taken from reference TRBV7-2 and TRBJ2-5): GAGVSQSPSNKVTEKGKDVELRCDPISGHTALYWYRQSLGQGLEFLIYFQGNSAPDKSGLPSDRFSAERTGGSVSTLTIQRTQQEDSAVYLCASSTVRLYSTQYFGPGTRLLVL.

This chain connects TRBV25-1 to TRBJ2-3, with D maybe TRBD1 (6 bases). V lost 0 bases and J lost 5, with 12 bases in between. The CDR3 has 15 amino acids. Germline V gene lookup returns CDR1 MGHDK and CDR2 SYGVNS. Here the CDR3 DNA reads TGTGCCAGCAGTGAATATAGGGGGTCCGGAGATACGCAGTATTTT. Its translation is CASSEYRGSGDTQYF.

The rearrangement uses TRBV28 and TRBJ2-1; 8 nucleotides line up with TRBD1. V shed 7 bases and J 3 bases; nucleotides not matched to a gene: 11. The germline gives CDR1 MDHEN, CDR2 SYDVKM. The CDR3 contains 16 residues. As DNA, the CDR3 is TGTGCCAGCATTACCCAGGACAGGGTAAACTACAATGAGCAGTTCTTC. Translated: CASITQDRVNYNEQFF. The entire variable domain, with the rest obtained from reference TRBV28 and TRBJ2-1, is as follows: DVKVTQSSRYLVKRTGEKVFLECVQDMDHENMFWYRQDPGLGLRLIYFSYDVKMKEKGDIPEGYSVSREKKERFSLILESASTNQTSMYLCASITQDRVNYNEQFFGPGTRLTVL.

This clone was seen a few times. The rearrangement links TRBV9 to TRBJ2-3; 7 nucleotides line up with TRBD2. V lost 2 bases and J lost 4; bases outside the gene matches: 4. Looked up from germline, CDR1 is SGDLS and CDR2 is YYNGEE. This CDR3 is 14 amino acids long. The CDR3 loop is CASSVTSVADTQYF. CDR3 nucleotide sequence: TGTGCCAGCAGCGTCACTAGCGTTGCAGATACGCAGTATTTT.

Ten or more counts support this clone. The V call is TRBV30, the J call TRBJ1-4; TRBD1 matches at 8 bases. The CDR3 is made up of 17 amino acids. V shed 0 bases, J shed 2 bases, and the junction held 8 bases outside the gene matches. Germline CDR1 reads GTSNPN; CDR2 reads SVGIG (reference sequence). The chain's CDR3 is CAWSVLQGVATNEKLFF. The DNA of the CDR3 is TGTGCCTGGAGTGTACTACAGGGGGTCGCGACTAATGAAAAACTGTTTTTT.

V gene TRBV10-3 combines with J gene TRBJ1-2; D unresolved. Germline V gene sequence: CDR1 ENHRY, CDR2 SYGVKD. The CDR3 is 16 amino acids. Trimming removed 0 bases from V and 0 bases from J, with 11 bases in between. CDR3 in DNA: TGTGCCATCAGTGAGTCGCGGGGAACTACTAACTATGGCTACACCTTC. It yields the protein CAISESRGTTNYGYTF.

This sequence joins TRBV3-1 (or the pseudogene TRBV3-2) and TRBJ1-6; the D gene is possibly TRBD1 (6 bases). The germline V gene encodes CDR1 LGHDT and CDR2 YNNKEL (reference sequence). This CDR3 has 15 amino acids. V shed 0 bases and J shed 3 bases, with 6 bases lying between them. CDR3 sequence (DNA): TGTGCCAGCAGCCAAGAGGACAGCTATAATTCACCCCTCCACTTT. Translated: CASSQEDSYNSPLHF.